These T cell receptor beta chains were read from a single sample in a study of blood T cells in healthy people across ages. TCRdb called the 5' RACE reads again in MiXCR, with one record for every CDR3 protein. The table includes hundreds of thousands of distinct CDR3 sequences, under 65% detected once. The sequenced sample was blood. These receptors all stem from an elderly woman in good health. Each CDR3 is given with its conserved first and last residue. A D gene is named only where the DNA matches it firmly. The size of a clone is reported for some rows only, either as once, few or many, or as a class for expanded clones.

v_gene	d_gene	abundance	j_gene	CDR3nt	CDR3aa
TRBV27	.	many	TRBJ2-7	TGTGCCAGCAGTTTCTCGGGACTTGGTTACGAGCAGTACTTC	CASSFSGLGYEQYF
TRBV2	TRBD1	.	TRBJ2-3	TGTGCCAGCAGTGGGACAGGGCAGGAAACAGATACGCAGTATTTT	CASSGTGQETDTQYF
TRBV12-3/TRBV12-4	.	.	TRBJ2-1	TGTGCCAGCAGTTCCCATGGCCTAGCGAGCAAGTACAATGAGCAGTTCTTC	CASSSHGLASKYNEQFF
TRBV25-1	.	.	TRBJ2-5	TGTGCCAGCAGTGAACTACCCAGGGGAGGTGAGCAGTACTTC	CASSELPRGGEQYF
TRBV20-1	.	.	TRBJ1-1	TGCAGTGCTAGGACAGAGACTGAAGCTTTCTTT	CSARTETEAFF
TRBV7-9	.	few	TRBJ2-5	TGTGCCAGCAGCTTATGGCTAGGGACTGGAAATGAGCAGTACTTC	CASSLWLGTGNEQYF
TRBV15	.	few	TRBJ2-1	TGTGCCACCAGCAGAGAGGGGAACAGTAGGGATGAGCAGTTCTTC	CATSREGNSRDEQFF
TRBV20-1	.	few	TRBJ2-5	TGCAGTGCTAGTGCCCCCCTGGGCGGAGAGACCCAGTACTTC	CSASAPLGGETQYF
TRBV5-1	.	.	TRBJ1-5	TGCGCCAGCAGCGTGGATGGGGCAGGGCAGCCCCAGCATTTT	CASSVDGAGQPQHF
TRBV7-6	.	.	TRBJ2-5	TGTGCCAGCAGCTTAAGTCCGGCAGGGATACAAGAGACCCAGTACTTC	CASSLSPAGIQETQYF
TRBV5-5	.	few	TRBJ2-1	TGTGCCAGCAGCTTTCCCTCACTAGTGGCCCCGTTCTTC	CASSFPSLVAPFF
TRBV7-3	TRBD2	.	TRBJ2-1	TGTGCCAGCAGCTTAGCGGGAGGGAGGAGAAATGAGCAGTTCTTC	CASSLAGGRRNEQFF
TRBV2	.	.	TRBJ1-6	TGTGCCAGCAGTGACCCCCGCGTGTATAATTCACCCCCCCACTTT	CASSDPRVYNSPPHF
TRBV10-2	.	.	TRBJ2-3	TGCGCCAGCAGTGAAGGGACGGGCCTCACAGATACGCAGTATTTT	CASSEGTGLTDTQYF
TRBV12-3/TRBV12-4	.	few	TRBJ2-7	TGTGCCAGCAGTTTATCAATCGGGGGCCACTCCTACGAGCAGTACTTC	CASSLSIGGHSYEQYF
TRBV5-8	.	.	TRBJ2-3	TGTGCCAGCAGACGGGAGTACACGCAGTATTTT	CASRREYTQYF
TRBV2	TRBD2	few	TRBJ2-3	TGTGCCAGCAGTAGCGGGGCGCGGGGTCGGACGCAGTATTTT	CASSSGARGRTQYF
TRBV4-2	.	.	TRBJ2-3	TGTGCCAGCAGCCAAGGGACAGCAACAGGTACGCAGTATTTT	CASSQGTATGTQYF
TRBV5-1	.	.	TRBJ2-5	TGCGCCAGCGCCTTTGAGGGACCCTCCGTTGAAGAGACCCAGTACTTC	CASAFEGPSVEETQYF
TRBV5-1	.	many	TRBJ1-2	TGCGCCAGCAGCTTGGAAGATGGGATCTATGGCTACACCTTC	CASSLEDGIYGYTF
TRBV5-1	.	.	TRBJ2-5	TGCGCTAGCAGCTTAATGCACCAAGAGACCCAGTACTTC	CASSLMHQETQYF
TRBV27	.	.	TRBJ1-3	TGTGCCAGCAGTATCCGCCGCGGCTCTGGAAACACCATATATTTT	CASSIRRGSGNTIYF
TRBV12-3/TRBV12-4	TRBD1	.	TRBJ2-5	TGTGCCAGCAGGGTAGGGGCCGGGACAGTGGAGACCCAGTACTTC	CASRVGAGTVETQYF
TRBV6-5	TRBD2	.	TRBJ2-3	TGTGCCAGCAGTTCTAGCGGGAGTCACGCAGATACGCAGTATTTT	CASSSSGSHADTQYF
TRBV5-1	.	.	TRBJ2-1	TGCGCCAGCAGCTTGATGGGGAATGAGCAGTTCTTC	CASSLMGNEQFF
TRBV28	.	.	TRBJ1-6	TGTGCCAGCAGGTTCCGGGGCCCTGGAAATTCACCCCTCCACTTT	CASRFRGPGNSPLHF
TRBV18	TRBD1	.	TRBJ1-5	TGTGCCAGCTCAACGACAGGGATCGGCAATCAGTCCCAGCATTTT	CASSTTGIGNQSQHF
TRBV12-5	.	.	TRBJ1-2	TGTGCTAGTGGTTTGGGGTCCGGAGGCTACACCTTC	CASGLGSGGYTF
TRBV29-1	TRBD2	many	TRBJ2-7	TGCAGCGTTGAACCACGGGCTAGCGGGTCTCAATCCTACGAGCAGTACTTC	CSVEPRASGSQSYEQYF
TRBV29-1	TRBD1	many	TRBJ1-2	TGCAGCGGTCTACAGGGGAACTATGGCTACACCTTC	CSGLQGNYGYTF
TRBV5-1	TRBD2	many	TRBJ2-1	TGCGCCAGCAGGAAGACTAGCGGGAGTGGGAATGAGCAGTTCTTC	CASRKTSGSGNEQFF
TRBV5-1	.	few	TRBJ1-3	TGCGCCAGCAGACCCGTCAGGGATTCTAACCCGGGAAACACCATATATTTT	CASRPVRDSNPGNTIYF
TRBV20-1	.	.	TRBJ1-2	TGCAGTGCAACAGGGTTTCCTAACTATGGCTACACCTTC	CSATGFPNYGYTF
TRBV4-1	.	.	TRBJ1-6	TGCGCCAGCAGCCTGCGACGAGGGGATAATTCACCCCTCCACTTT	CASSLRRGDNSPLHF
TRBV11-1	.	.	TRBJ2-6	TGTGCCAGCACCGACGAGGGGACTGGGGCCAACGTCCTGGCTTTC	CASTDEGTGANVLAF
TRBV20-1	.	few	TRBJ2-3	TGCAGTGGTAGCCTTCGGGGGATCTCAGTCCCTTTTACGCAGTATTTT	CSGSLRGISVPFTQYF
TRBV12-3/TRBV12-4	.	.	TRBJ1-5	TGTGCCAGCAGTCCCGCTATAGGGGGTAATCAGCCCCAGCATTTT	CASSPAIGGNQPQHF
TRBV11-2	TRBD1	.	TRBJ2-3	TGTGCCAGCAGCCCATGGTATATACAGGGGGCTGAAAGGACAGATACGCAGTATTTT	CASSPWYIQGAERTDTQYF
TRBV7-2	TRBD1	few	TRBJ2-3	TGTGCCAGCAGCTGGGACAGGGGGCGGAATACGCAGTATTTT	CASSWDRGRNTQYF
TRBV18	TRBD2	.	TRBJ2-3	TGTGCCACCCTCTTGAGAGAACTAGCGGAAGCGGATACGCAGTATTTT	CATLLRELAEADTQYF